The present T cell receptor (beta chain) was sequenced within a study of blood T cell repertoires in COVID-19. Across the study: Samples taken during acute and convalescent COVID-19 were collected in the United States, Italy and Spain. The cDNA or gDNA used as material had been derived from T cells, B-cell-depleted T cells, or PBMCs.

CDR3 length equals 12 residues. The V and J ends lost 6 bases and 7 bases respectively, with 12 bases between them. In the original processing: Amplification from reference gene primers served as the basis for estimated nucleated cell counts. Sequencing was performed with immunoSEQ multiplex PCR; in TCRdb, only in-frame clones are kept and a portion is missing. For V, J and clone size, that table is used; D and trimming come from the DNA. This table has roughly 250,000 clones, approximately 90% appearing once. Sequences were obtained from peripheral blood. The source is a woman aged 40 to 50 with acute or convalescent COVID-19. The V call is TRBV12-3 or TRBV12-4, the J call TRBJ1-1; the D gene is possibly TRBD1 (5 bases). The CDR3 here is CASREADSEAFF. CDR3 bases: TGTGCCAGCAGGGAAGCCGACAGTGAAGCTTTCTTT.